The 30 T cell receptor beta chains below come from one sample, sequenced in a study of T cells in tumors after PD-1 blockade. The data were produced by immunoSEQ multiplex PCR, yet TCRdb's version contains in-frame clones alone and is incomplete. This sample yields approximately 59,000 clones, of which about 80% are seen a single time; under 15% belongs to the top ten. Sequencing was performed on PBMCs, taken before anti-PD-1 treatment. The receptors come from a human donor with basal cell carcinoma.

The rearrangement links TRBV12-3 or TRBV12-4 to TRBJ1-2; tentatively, D is TRBD1 (5 bases). Deletions cut 5 bases from V and 8 bases from J, with 12 bases between. This CDR3 is 12 amino acids long. CDR3 protein: CASSSTGEGYTF. CDR3 coding DNA: TGTGCCAGCAGTAGTACAGGAGAAGGCTACACCTTC.

The gene calls are TRBV2 and TRBJ2-3; 8 nucleotides align to TRBD2. Trimming at V came to 2 bases and at J to 9 bases, leaving 7 bases not matched to a gene. Germline V gene data show CDR1 as SNHLY and CDR2 as FYNNEI. The CDR3 extends over 14 amino acids. The CDR3 DNA reads as TGTGCCAGCAGTGAAACGGTAGCGGGGATGACGCAGTATTTT. Amino acids: CASSETVAGMTQYF.

The V call is TRBV2, the J call TRBJ1-4, with TRBD1 matching 10 bases. V trimming: 6 bases; J trimming: 3 bases; junction bases outside the gene matches: 4. CDR1 and CDR2 (germline): SNHLY, FYNNEI. The CDR3 totals 15 residues. The CDR3 region has the DNA TGTGCCAGCAGGGGGACAGGGGTTGCTAATGAAAAACTGTTTTTT. Residues: CASRGTGVANEKLFF.

This clone was seen only a few times. The chain recombines TRBV4-2 with TRBJ2-7, with 12 bases fitting TRBD2. The CDR3 is 16 residues long. V lost 3 bases and J lost 3; bases outside the gene matches: 6. Germline assignment: CDR1 LGHNA and CDR2 YNFKEQ. CDR3 nucleotides: TGTGCCAGCAGCCAGACGACTAGCGGGGGCCTCTACGAGCAGTACTTC. It specifies CASSQTTSGGLYEQYF.

CDR3 loop: CASSVAAEGYEQYF. The DNA for the CDR3 is TGTGCCAGCAGCGTAGCGGCTGAGGGCTACGAGCAGTACTTC. The chain combines TRBV9 with TRBJ2-7; possible D gene TRBD2, 5 bases. The CDR3 covers 14 residues. Trimming removed 0 bases at V and 3 bases at J, with 10 bases between. Looked up from germline, CDR1 is SGDLS and CDR2 is YYNGEE.

The CDR3 bases are TGCGCCAGCAGCTTTACAGGGGCCAGCACTGAAGCTTTCTTT. This encodes CASSFTGASTEAFF. J is TRBJ1-1 and V is TRBV5-1; TRBD1 matches 7 bases. The CDR3 spans 14 residues. Germline CDR1 is SGHRS and CDR2 is YFSETQ. V was clipped by 2 bases and J by 4 bases; unmatched bases: 5. Full variable domain (outside the CDR3, taken from reference TRBV5-1 and TRBJ1-1): KAGVTQTPRYLIKTRGQQVTLSCSPISGHRSVSWYQQTPGQGLQFLFEYFSETQRNKGNFPGRFSGRQFSNSRSEMNVSTLELGDSALYLCASSFTGASTEAFFGQGTRLTVV.

A word on this clone: One junction end disagrees with the germline gene, perhaps due to a read error. V usage is TRBV7-6 and J usage is TRBJ2-7; 7 nucleotides agree with TRBD1. CDR1 and CDR2 (germline): SGHVS, FNYEAQ. The CDR3 totals 15 residues. The CDR3 nucleotides are TGTGCCAGCAGTTTAGCCCCAGGGGGAAACTACGAGCAGTACTTC. Encoded protein: CASSLAPGGNYEQYF.

The gene calls are TRBV12-5 and TRBJ1-6; D gene uncertain. Germline V CDR1 and CDR2: LGHNT, FRNRAP. Trimming shortened V by 4 bases and J by 6 bases, and 13 bases separated the two germline ends. The CDR3 length is 15 residues. This chain's CDR3 is CASGSSPEFNSPLHF. The CDR3, as DNA: TGTGCTAGTGGTTCCAGCCCGGAGTTTAATTCACCCCTCCACTTT.

This clone has only a few counts. V gene TRBV9 combines with J gene TRBJ2-3, with a weak D call TRBD1 (6 bases). Between the trimmed V and J ends, which lost 4 bases and 3 bases, there was a span of 12 bases. The CDR3 totals 14 residues. Germline loops: CDR1 SGDLS, CDR2 YYNGEE. In DNA, the CDR3 is TGTGCCAGCAGCTTTCAGGGGTGGACAGATACGCAGTATTTT. As protein: CASSFQGWTDTQYF. Drawing the rest from reference TRBV9 and TRBJ2-3, the complete variable domain is DSGVTQTPKHLITATGQRVTLRCSPRSGDLSVYWYQQSLDQGLQFLIQYYNGEERAKGNILERFSAQQFPDLHSELNLSSLELGDSALYFCASSFQGWTDTQYFGPGTRLTVL.

This chain joins TRBV11-1 and TRBJ2-7, with D perhaps TRBD2 (6 bases). This CDR3 has 15 residues. The ends were cut back, 5 bases at V and 2 bases at J, with 16 bases in the middle. Germline V lookup: CDR1 SGHAT, CDR2 FQDESV (reference sequence). The CDR3 loop reads CASSPLGGPAYEQYF. The CDR3 bases are TGTGCCAGCAGCCCTTTAGGAGGGCCCGCCTACGAGCAGTACTTC.

The chain links TRBV5-6 to TRBJ1-1; no clear D. Germline CDR1 SGHDT, CDR2 YYEEEE. V was cut by 0 bases and J by 5 bases, with 8 bases left in between. The CDR3 has 13 amino acids. This CDR3 reads CASSLAGRTEAFF. The DNA of the CDR3 is TGTGCCAGCAGCTTGGCCGGAAGGACTGAAGCTTTCTTT.

The chain couples TRBV5-4 to TRBJ2-2, with D unclear. With 2 bases removed from V and 7 bases from J, the gap between germline ends came to 6 bases. The CDR3 sequence is 12 residues long. Looked up from germline, CDR1 is SGHNT and CDR2 is YYREEE (reference sequence). The CDR3 sequence is CASSFDGGELFF. As DNA, the CDR3 is TGTGCCAGCAGCTTTGACGGCGGGGAGCTGTTTTTT.

CDR3 protein: CACSGTSNNEQFF. CDR3 nucleotide sequence: TGTGCCTGTTCCGGGACTAGCAACAATGAGCAGTTCTTC. The chain is built from TRBV30 and TRBJ2-1; 9 bases are shared with TRBD2. J gave up 5 bases and V 6 bases, and 5 bases lay outside the gene matches. The CDR3 covers 13 residues. CDR1 and CDR2 from the germline V gene are GTSNPN and SVGIG (reference sequence).

The chain uses TRBV29-1 and TRBJ1-4, with a possible D match to TRBD1 (6 bases). V lost 0 bases and J lost 6, with 14 bases in between. Germline V lookup: CDR1 SQVTM, CDR2 ANQGSEA. This CDR3 has 15 amino acids. CDR3 region: CSVEDGRGRDEKLFF. In DNA, the CDR3 is TGCAGCGTTGAAGATGGCCGGGGGCGTGATGAAAAACTGTTTTTT.

The rearrangement joins TRBV7-6 to TRBJ2-2; D uncertain. The CDR3 has 13 amino acids. V lost 3 bases and J 6 bases, leaving 8 bases between the germline ends. The V gene's germline CDR1 is SGHVS and CDR2 FNYEAQ. The CDR3: CASSFADAGELFF. The CDR3 DNA sequence: TGTGCCAGCAGCTTTGCGGACGCCGGGGAGCTGTTTTTT.

For this clone: Other DNA sequences in this specimen translate into the identical CDR3. This chain uses TRBV6-5 with TRBJ1-2, with D possibly being TRBD1 (5 bases). Germline V gene sequence: CDR1 MNHEY, CDR2 SVGAGI. The CDR3 is 13 amino acids. V was trimmed by 6 bases and J by 0 bases, leaving 8 bases between them. As DNA, the CDR3 is TGTGCCAGCAGGCCGACAGCTAACTATGGCTACACCTTC. It encodes CASRPTANYGYTF.

The CDR3 bases are TGCGCCAGCGGTCCCGGGACAGGGGATGGCACGCAGTATTTT. Its translation is CASGPGTGDGTQYF. J is TRBJ2-3 and V is TRBV5-1; 10 bases are a match to TRBD1. Germline CDR1 SGHRS, CDR2 YFSETQ. The CDR3 covers 14 residues. Unmatched junction bases numbered 11, after V lost 7 bases and J lost 9 bases.

The J gene is TRBJ2-5, the V gene TRBV7-6; 8 bases are shared with TRBD1. V dropped 0 bases and J dropped 0; count of bases not matched to a gene: 6. This CDR3 has 17 amino acids. Germline V lookup: CDR1 SGHVS, CDR2 FNYEAQ. CDR3 in amino acids: CASSLAVSGGNQETQYF. CDR3 sequence (DNA): TGTGCCAGCAGCTTAGCAGTGTCAGGGGGCAACCAAGAGACCCAGTACTTC.

The rearrangement links TRBV12-3 or TRBV12-4 to TRBJ1-4, with TRBD1 matching 7 bases. The V gene end was trimmed by 6 bases and the J gene end by 6 bases; junction bases not matched to a gene: 1. This CDR3 is 12 amino acids long. The CDR3: CASRGTDEKLFF. In DNA, the CDR3 is TGTGCCAGCAGAGGGACAGATGAAAAACTGTTTTTT.

The genes are TRBV5-4 and TRBJ1-2; 8 bases agree with TRBD1. Germline V gene sequence: CDR1 SGHNT, CDR2 YYREEE (reference sequence). The CDR3 loop spans 15 amino acids. V shed 1 base and J 4 bases; nucleotides not matched to a gene: 6. This CDR3 reads CASSLSAGGTYGYTF. CDR3 DNA sequence: TGTGCCAGCAGCTTGAGTGCAGGGGGCACCTATGGCTACACCTTC. Complete variable domain (other parts from reference TRBV5-4 and TRBJ1-2): ETGVTQSPTHLIKTRGQQVTLRCSSQSGHNTVSWYQQALGQGPQFIFQYYREEENGRGNFPPRFSGLQFPNYSSELNVNALELDDSALYLCASSLSAGGTYGYTFGSGTRLTVV.

The gene calls are TRBV19 and TRBJ2-1, with 12 bases identical to TRBD2. The V segment lost 1 base and the J segment 8 bases; nucleotides outside the gene matches: 0. Germline CDR1 reads LNHDA; CDR2 reads SQIVND (reference sequence). CDR3 size: 14 residues. DNA for the CDR3: TGTGCCAGTAGTATAGGGACTAGCGGGGATGAGCAGTTCTTC. This sequence encodes CASSIGTSGDEQFF.

The chain has TRBV28 and TRBJ1-2; 9 bases are shared with TRBD1. Germline-derived CDR1 and CDR2 are MDHEN and SYDVKM. V gave up 8 bases and J gave up 8 bases; unmatched junction bases: 15. CDR3 size: 15 residues. The CDR3 region has the DNA TGTGCCAGCGGCCTTGGACAGGGGAGTGTGTGGGGCTACACCTTC. Translating gives CASGLGQGSVWGYTF.

This chain links TRBV19 with TRBJ1-1; the D gene is possibly TRBD1 (6 bases). The V gene's germline CDR1 is LNHDA and CDR2 SQIVND (reference sequence). Trimming removed 6 bases from V and 0 bases from J, with 20 bases in between. The length of the CDR3 is 17 residues. The CDR3 is CASSHLQGRGMNTEAFF. CDR3 coding DNA: TGTGCCAGTAGCCACCTACAGGGAAGGGGCATGAACACTGAAGCTTTCTTT. Together with reference TRBV19 and TRBJ1-1, the CDR3 gives the full variable domain: DGGITQSPKYLFRKEGQNVTLSCEQNLNHDAMYWYRQDPGQGLRLIYYSQIVNDFQKGDIAEGYSVSREKKESFPLTVTSAQKNPTAFYLCASSHLQGRGMNTEAFFGQGTRLTVV.

The rearrangement joins TRBV7-9 to TRBJ2-7; 7 positions agree with TRBD2. The CDR3 runs to 15 residues. J was trimmed by 7 bases and V by 3 bases; bases with no gene match: 12. The V gene's germline CDR1 is SEHNR and CDR2 FQNEAQ (reference sequence). In DNA, the CDR3 is TGTGCCAGCAGCTTCCAGACTAGCCGGGGGACTGAGCAGTACTTC. Protein sequence: CASSFQTSRGTEQYF.

The V and J genes are TRBV10-3 and TRBJ1-1; D not resolved. The CDR3 spans 14 residues. V shed 2 bases and J shed 0 bases, with 7 bases lying between them. From germline, CDR1 is ENHRY and CDR2 SYGVKD. DNA of the CDR3: TGTGCCATCAGTGAGAGAGAAATGAACACTGAAGCTTTCTTT. This gives the protein CAISEREMNTEAFF.

This clone was detected a few times. The rearrangement uses TRBV12-5 and TRBJ2-4, with 7 nucleotides matching TRBD1. Per germline, CDR1 LGHNT and CDR2 FRNRAP. The CDR3 loop spans 13 amino acids. V shed 5 bases, J shed 7 bases, and the junction held 5 bases outside the gene matches. CDR3 loop: CASGRGQPNIQYF. CDR3 in DNA: TGTGCTAGTGGTCGGGGACAGCCGAACATTCAGTACTTC.

This chain uses TRBV29-1 with TRBJ2-7; TRBD2 agrees at 7 bases. Per germline, CDR1 SQVTM and CDR2 ANQGSEA. CDR3 size: 12 residues. With V trimmed by 6 bases and J by 3 bases, 5 bases remained unmatched. The CDR3 nucleotides are TGCAGCGTGGGGGGGGGAATCTACGAGCAGTACTTC. It specifies CSVGGGIYEQYF.

This chain uses TRBV6-5 with TRBJ2-3; TRBD2 matches at 14 bases. Losses at the gene ends were 7 bases for V and 1 base for J; bases not matched to a gene: 1. The germline V gene has CDR1 MNHEY and CDR2 SVGAGI. This CDR3 spans 15 amino acids. The CDR3 nucleotides read TGTGCCAGCAAGGGACTAGCGGGGGGCACAGATACGCAGTATTTT. Translating gives CASKGLAGGTDTQYF.

This clone appeared a few times. DNA for the CDR3: TGTGCCAGCAGCCAAGAGACGGGCTACGAGCAGTACTTC. The encoded protein is CASSQETGYEQYF. The genes are TRBV3-1 (or the pseudogene TRBV3-2) and TRBJ2-7; D remains ambiguous. The CDR3 contains 13 residues. Germline values: CDR1 LGHDT, CDR2 YNNKEL (reference sequence). V lost 0 bases and J lost 3, with 6 bases in between.

This chain links TRBV5-6 with TRBJ2-5, with TRBD2 as a possible D gene (6 bases). The CDR3 is made up of 15 amino acids. Trimming shortened V by 0 bases and J by 2 bases, and 11 bases separated the two germline ends. CDR1 and CDR2 from the germline V gene are SGHDT and YYEEEE. CDR3 DNA sequence: TGTGCCAGCAGCTTGGTGGGCGCGGGGCAAGAGACCCAGTACTTC. Its protein is CASSLVGAGQETQYF.